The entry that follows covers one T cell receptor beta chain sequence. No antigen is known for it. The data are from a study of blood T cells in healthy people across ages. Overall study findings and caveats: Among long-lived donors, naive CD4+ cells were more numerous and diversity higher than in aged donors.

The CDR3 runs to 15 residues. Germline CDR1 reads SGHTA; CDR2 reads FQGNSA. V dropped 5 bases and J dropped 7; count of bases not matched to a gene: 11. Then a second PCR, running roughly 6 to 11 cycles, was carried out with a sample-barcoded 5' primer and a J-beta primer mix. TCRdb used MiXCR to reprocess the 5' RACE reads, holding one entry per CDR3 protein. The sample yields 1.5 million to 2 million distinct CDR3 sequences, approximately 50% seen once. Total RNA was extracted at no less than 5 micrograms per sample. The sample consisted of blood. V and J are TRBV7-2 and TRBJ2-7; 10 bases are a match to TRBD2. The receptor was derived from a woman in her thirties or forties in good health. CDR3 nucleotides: TGTGCCAGCAGCCCCAGCGGGGGGGCTTTTAATGAGCAGTACTTC. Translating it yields CASSPSGGAFNEQYF.